Presented here are 8 T cell receptor beta chains from one specimen sequenced in a study of Ad26.COV2.S vaccination and SARS-CoV-2 variants. Documented treatment: roughly 18 received Ad26.COV2.S at low or high dose, single or two shots; roughly 5 received placebo; per-sample allocation not given. It was on day 63 after the first vaccine or placebo injection that samples were taken. Using immunoSEQ multiplex PCR, the repertoire was profiled, and TCRdb retains in-frame clones only, with some absent. The sample holds about 440,000 clones, about 83% seen once. Material: peripheral blood, obtained in a trial of Ad26.COV2.S vaccine versus placebo. These receptors came from a person between 18 and 65 years old who received the Ad26.COV2.S COVID-19 vaccine or a placebo.

The chain recombines TRBV28 with TRBJ1-5, with 9 bases that match TRBD1. J gave up 2 bases and V 6 bases, and 5 bases lay outside the gene matches. The CDR3 length is 15 residues. Germline CDR1 and CDR2: MDHEN and SYDVKM. The DNA of the CDR3 is TGTGCCAGCAGACGACAGGGGGATGGCAATCAGCCCCAGCATTTT. Its protein is CASRRQGDGNQPQHF.

The chain couples TRBV10-3 to TRBJ1-1; maybe TRBD1 (6 bases). Germline CDR1 reads ENHRY; CDR2 reads SYGVKD. The ends were cut back, 5 bases at V and 1 base at J, with 11 bases in the middle. The CDR3 is 14 amino acids. CDR3 residues: CAISTGLGNTEAFF. The CDR3 DNA sequence: TGTGCCATCAGTACAGGGTTGGGGAACACTGAAGCTTTCTTT.

The gene calls are TRBV12-3 or TRBV12-4 and TRBJ2-1; weak D call: TRBD2 (5 bases). The CDR3 runs to 13 residues. V lost 7 bases to trimming and J lost 8 bases, with 15 bases between them. The CDR3 coding sequence is TGTGCCAGCAATCCACTAGTAGGATATGAGCAGTTCTTC. Amino acids: CASNPLVGYEQFF.

This chain joins TRBV28 and TRBJ2-7; unclear D gene. Germline assignment: CDR1 MDHEN and CDR2 SYDVKM. The CDR3 sequence is 12 residues long. V lost 2 bases, J lost 6 bases, and 8 bases lay in between. The CDR3 sequence is CASSLGVLEQYF. The CDR3 DNA reads TGTGCCAGCAGTTTAGGGGTCCTCGAGCAGTACTTC.

The gene calls are TRBV19 and TRBJ2-5, with D perhaps assigned TRBD1 or TRBD2 (5 bases each). Trimming left V 4 bases short and J 7 bases short, with 16 bases between. The germline V gene has CDR1 LNHDA and CDR2 SQIVND (reference sequence). The CDR3 totals 14 residues. The CDR3 loop reads CASSKGTAVGTQYF. For the CDR3, the DNA is TGTGCCAGTAGTAAGGGGACCGCCGTTGGGACCCAGTACTTC.

This chain links TRBV11-2 with TRBJ2-2, with D possibly matching TRBD2 (6 bases). Germline V gene lookup returns CDR1 SGHAT and CDR2 FQNNGV. Trimming pared 2 bases from V and 6 bases from J, leaving 13 bases between. This CDR3 region has 15 residues. This CDR3 reads CASSLQGGVAGELFF. The CDR3 coding sequence is TGTGCCAGCAGCTTACAGGGAGGAGTTGCCGGGGAGCTGTTTTTT.

The rearrangement uses TRBV28 and TRBJ1-2, with unresolved D. Germline CDR1 is MDHEN and CDR2 is SYDVKM. The CDR3 has 16 amino acids. Between the trimmed V and J ends, which lost 1 base and 8 bases, there was a span of 20 bases. CDR3 region: CASSLLGSLAERGYTF. CDR3 sequence (DNA): TGTGCCAGCAGTTTATTGGGCTCTTTGGCAGAACGGGGCTACACCTTC.

V usage is TRBV5-1 and J usage is TRBJ1-2; the D is unclear. The CDR3 spans 15 residues. The V end lost 2 bases, the J end lost 4 bases, and 15 bases lay between the germline ends. CDR1 is SGHRS, CDR2 YFSETQ, per germline. CDR3: CASSLTPSGGYGYTF. CDR3 nucleotides: TGCGCCAGCAGCTTAACCCCATCGGGAGGCTATGGCTACACCTTC.